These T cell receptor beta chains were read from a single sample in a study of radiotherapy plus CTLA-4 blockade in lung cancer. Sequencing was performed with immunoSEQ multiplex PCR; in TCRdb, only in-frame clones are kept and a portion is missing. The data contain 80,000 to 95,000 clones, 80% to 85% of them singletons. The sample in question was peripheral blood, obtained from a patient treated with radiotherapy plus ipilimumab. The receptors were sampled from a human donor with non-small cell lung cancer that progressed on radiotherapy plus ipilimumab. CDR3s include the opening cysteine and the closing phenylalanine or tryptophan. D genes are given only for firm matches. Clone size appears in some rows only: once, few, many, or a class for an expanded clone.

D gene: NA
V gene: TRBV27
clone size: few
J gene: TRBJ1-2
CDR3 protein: CASSLSGVMGGGYTF
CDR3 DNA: TGTGCCAGCAGTTTATCCGGGGTAATGGGCGGTGGCTACACCTTC

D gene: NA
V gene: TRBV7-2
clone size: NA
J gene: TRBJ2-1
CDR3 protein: CASSLSGPYNEQFF
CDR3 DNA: TGTGCCAGCAGCTTATCGGGACCCTACAATGAGCAGTTCTTC

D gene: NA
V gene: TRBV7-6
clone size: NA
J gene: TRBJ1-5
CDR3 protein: CASSLGGASNQPQHF
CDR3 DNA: TGTGCCAGCAGCTTAGGGGGGGCAAGCAATCAGCCCCAGCATTTT

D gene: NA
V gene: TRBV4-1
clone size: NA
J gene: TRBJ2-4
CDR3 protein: CASSHPGVAKNIQYF
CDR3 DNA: TGCGCCAGCAGCCATCCCGGGGTAGCCAAAAACATTCAGTACTTC

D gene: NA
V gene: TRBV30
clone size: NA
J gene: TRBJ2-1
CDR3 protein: CAWEPFRSSYNEQFF
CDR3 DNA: TGTGCCTGGGAGCCTTTTCGTAGCTCCTACAATGAGCAGTTCTTC

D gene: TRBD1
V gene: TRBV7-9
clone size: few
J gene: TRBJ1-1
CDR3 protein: CASSPHRGQRTEAFF
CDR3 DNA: TGTGCCAGCAGCCCTCACAGGGGGCAGAGAACTGAAGCTTTCTTT

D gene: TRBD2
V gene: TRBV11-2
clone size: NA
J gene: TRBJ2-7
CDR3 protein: CASSSIAGPPYEQYF
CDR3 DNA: TGTGCCAGCAGCTCCATAGCGGGACCTCCTTACGAGCAGTACTTC

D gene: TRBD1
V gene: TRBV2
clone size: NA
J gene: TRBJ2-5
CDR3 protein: CASSEVYQGAGETQYF
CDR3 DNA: TGTGCCAGCAGTGAAGTCTATCAGGGGGCAGGGGAGACCCAGTACTTC

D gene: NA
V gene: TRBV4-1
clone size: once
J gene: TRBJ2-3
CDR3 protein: CASSQGITTGPTDTQYF
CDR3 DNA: TGCGCCAGCAGCCAAGGTATAACAACAGGGCCCACAGATACGCAGTATTTT

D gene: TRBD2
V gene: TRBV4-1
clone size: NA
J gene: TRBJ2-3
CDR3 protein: CASSESLLAGGTDTQYF
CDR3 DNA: TGCGCCAGCAGCGAGAGTTTACTAGCGGGAGGAACAGATACGCAGTATTTT

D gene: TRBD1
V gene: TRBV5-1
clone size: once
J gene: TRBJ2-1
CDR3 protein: CASSLFGTGGLDEQFF
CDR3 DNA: TGCGCCAGCAGCTTATTTGGGACAGGGGGCCTGGATGAGCAGTTCTTC

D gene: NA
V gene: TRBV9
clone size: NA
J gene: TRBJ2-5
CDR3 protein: CASSVAGEETQYF
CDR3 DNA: TGTGCCAGCAGCGTAGCAGGGGAAGAGACCCAGTACTTC

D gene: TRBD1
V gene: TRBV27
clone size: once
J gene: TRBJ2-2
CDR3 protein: CASRGTGRTGELFF
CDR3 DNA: TGTGCCAGCAGAGGGACAGGGCGGACCGGGGAGCTGTTTTTT

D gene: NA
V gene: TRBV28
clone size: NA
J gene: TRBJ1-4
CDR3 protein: CASIRTMETNEKLFF
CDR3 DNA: TGTGCCAGTATACGGACGATGGAAACTAATGAAAAACTGTTTTTT

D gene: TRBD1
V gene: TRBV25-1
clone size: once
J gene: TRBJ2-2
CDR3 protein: CASAPDRGNTGELFF
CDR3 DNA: TGTGCCAGCGCCCCGGACAGGGGGAACACCGGGGAGCTGTTTTTT

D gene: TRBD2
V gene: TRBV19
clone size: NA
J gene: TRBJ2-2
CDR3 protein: CATAPGLAANTGELFF
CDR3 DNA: TGTGCCACCGCACCGGGACTAGCGGCGAACACCGGGGAGCTGTTTTTT

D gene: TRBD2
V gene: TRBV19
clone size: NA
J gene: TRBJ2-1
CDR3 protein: CASSMGFTSGNNEQFF
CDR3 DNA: TGTGCCAGTAGTATGGGTTTCACTAGCGGCAACAATGAGCAGTTCTTC

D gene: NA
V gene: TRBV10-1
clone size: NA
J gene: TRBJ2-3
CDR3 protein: CASSKEVTDTQYF
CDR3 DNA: TGCGCCAGCAGTAAGGAGGTCACAGATACGCAGTATTTT

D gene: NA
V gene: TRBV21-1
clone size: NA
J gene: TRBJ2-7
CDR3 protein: CASSARTGNYEQYF
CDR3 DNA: TGTGCCAGCAGCGCACGGACAGGAAACTACGAGCAGTACTTC

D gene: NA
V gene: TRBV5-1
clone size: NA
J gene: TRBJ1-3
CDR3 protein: CASSLETTGAGNTIYF
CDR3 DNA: TGCGCCAGCAGCTTGGAAACAACCGGGGCTGGAAACACCATATATTTT

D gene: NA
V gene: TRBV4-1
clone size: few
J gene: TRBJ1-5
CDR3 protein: CASSVSTQLSQHF
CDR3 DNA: TGCGCCAGCAGCGTATCTACCCAGTTGTCCCAGCATTTT

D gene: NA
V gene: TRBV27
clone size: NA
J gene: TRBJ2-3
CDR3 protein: CASTSRTDTQYF
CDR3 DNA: TGTGCCAGCACGTCCCGCACAGATACGCAGTATTTT

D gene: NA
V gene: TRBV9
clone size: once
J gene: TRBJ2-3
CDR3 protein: CASSRQGTPLAGKEDTQYF
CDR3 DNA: TGTGCCAGCAGTCGACAGGGGACCCCGCTAGCGGGAAAGGAGGATACGCAGTATTTT

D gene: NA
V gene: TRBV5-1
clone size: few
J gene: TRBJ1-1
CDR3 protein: CASSLGGHGMNTEAFF
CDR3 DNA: TGCGCCAGCAGCTTGGGAGGGCACGGGATGAACACTGAAGCTTTCTTT

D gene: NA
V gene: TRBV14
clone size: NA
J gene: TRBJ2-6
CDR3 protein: CASSHRGGAGANVLTF
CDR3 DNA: TGTGCCAGCAGCCACAGGGGTGGTGCTGGGGCCAACGTCCTGACTTTC

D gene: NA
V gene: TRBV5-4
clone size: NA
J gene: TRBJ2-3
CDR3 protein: CASSFPRDTDTQYF
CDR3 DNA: TGTGCCAGCAGCTTTCCCCGGGACACAGATACGCAGTATTTT

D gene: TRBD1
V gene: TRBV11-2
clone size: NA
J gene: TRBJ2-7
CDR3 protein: CASSPGTAYEQYF
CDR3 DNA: TGTGCCAGCAGCCCTGGGACAGCCTACGAGCAGTACTTC

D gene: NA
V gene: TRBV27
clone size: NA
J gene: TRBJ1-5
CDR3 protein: CASSLSYNQPQHF
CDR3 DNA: TGTGCCAGCAGTCTCAGTTACAATCAGCCCCAGCATTTT

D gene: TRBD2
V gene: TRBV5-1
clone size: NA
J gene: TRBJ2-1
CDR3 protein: CASSPRGASGRDNEQFF
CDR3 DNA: TGCGCCAGCAGCCCAAGAGGGGCTAGCGGGAGGGACAATGAGCAGTTCTTC

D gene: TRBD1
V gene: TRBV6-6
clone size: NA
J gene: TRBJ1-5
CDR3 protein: CASNPGTGLRGQPQHF
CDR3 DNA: TGTGCCAGCAATCCCGGGACAGGCTTAAGGGGTCAGCCCCAGCATTTT

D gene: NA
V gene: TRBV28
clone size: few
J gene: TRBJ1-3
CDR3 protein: CASSLLGTGGNTIYF
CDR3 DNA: TGTGCCAGCAGTTTGCTGGGGACGGGAGGAAACACCATATATTTT

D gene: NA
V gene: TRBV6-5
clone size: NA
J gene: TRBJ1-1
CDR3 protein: CASSYSGAGNTEAFF
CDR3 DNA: TGTGCCAGCAGTTACTCGGGGGCGGGGAACACTGAAGCTTTCTTT

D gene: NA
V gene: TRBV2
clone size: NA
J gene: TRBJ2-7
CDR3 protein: CASSESDAYEQYF
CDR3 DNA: TGTGCCAGCAGTGAATCTGACGCCTACGAGCAGTACTTC